The clone carrying this T cell receptor beta chain was detected many times. The CDR3 has 15 residues. The V gene end was trimmed by 0 bases and the J gene end by 10 bases; junction bases not matched to a gene: 10. CDR1 is SGHNT, CDR2 YYREEE, per germline (reference sequence). These data come from a study of quantifying T cell responses using KT2 cells. Study details: cDNA was made from DNase-treated RNA using alpha and beta constant primers.

Each cDNA got a UMI-containing oligo ligated at its 3' end. First-round PCR used four to five cycles and beta primers RC1.1 and RC1.2 covering TRBC1 and TRBC2. TCRdb analysed the UMI-ligation and nested PCR reads with MiXCR anew, one entry per CDR3 protein. The table includes about 32,000 distinct CDR3 sequences, less than 7.5% detected once. A range of KT2-to-PBMC ratios was made using fixed PBMC numbers. The gene calls are TRBV5-4 and TRBJ2-1, with TRBD1 identical over 7 bases. Material for sequencing was PBMCs spiked with cells of the T cell clone KT2. The sequence came from a human donor. CDR3 protein: CASSLARQGLREQFF. DNA of the CDR3: TGTGCCAGCAGCTTGGCCCGACAGGGCCTCAGAGAGCAGTTCTTC.